This T cell receptor (beta chain) was identified during a study of T-cell memory formation after mild COVID-19. Germline CDR1 and CDR2: MNHEY and SVGAGI. The CDR3 length is 15 residues. V dropped 7 bases and J dropped 2; count of bases not matched to a gene: 9. One entry per CDR3 protein, called by TCRdb with MiXCR from the 5' RACE reads. This table has about 540,000 distinct CDR3 sequences, approximately 20% appearing once. This clonotype was seen only a few times. The receptor's source is an adult woman who had mild COVID-19 (a few samples of this study predate the infection). Cell type and time point are not known. The rearrangement links TRBV6-5 to TRBJ2-5; 8 bases match TRBD2. Material for sequencing was PBMCs or a T cell subset sorted from them (not recorded which). CDR3 region: CASKRGSGVQETQYF. The CDR3 bases are TGTGCCAGCAAACGCGGTAGCGGGGTACAAGAGACCCAGTACTTC.